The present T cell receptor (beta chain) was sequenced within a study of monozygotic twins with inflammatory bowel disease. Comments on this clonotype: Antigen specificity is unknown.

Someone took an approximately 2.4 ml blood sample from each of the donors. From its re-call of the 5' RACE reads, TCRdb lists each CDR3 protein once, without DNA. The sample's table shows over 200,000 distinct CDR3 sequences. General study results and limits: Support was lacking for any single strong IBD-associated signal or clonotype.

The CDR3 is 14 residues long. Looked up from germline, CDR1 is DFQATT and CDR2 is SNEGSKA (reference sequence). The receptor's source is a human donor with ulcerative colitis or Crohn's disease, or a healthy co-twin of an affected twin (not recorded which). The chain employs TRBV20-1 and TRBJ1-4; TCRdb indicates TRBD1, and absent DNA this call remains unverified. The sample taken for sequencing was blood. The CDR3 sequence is CSAPDRGSVEKLFF.